The 22 T cell receptor beta chains below come from one sample, sequenced in a study of shared clonotypes between healthy human individuals (dated by TCRdb to about 2020). Receptor libraries were prepared by the immunoSEQ multiplex PCR assay. TCRdb's version of the immuneACCESS table is confined to in-frame rearrangements and falls short of the full clone set. An unresolved V gene accounts for under half of the shortfall where checked; the remainder is of unknown origin. The sample table lists about 1.1 million clones, approximately 75% of them with a count of one. The ten largest clones represent more than 0.85% of the sample. Sequencing was carried out using memory CD4+ T cells from PBMCs. The cell subset or site tag for this specimen amounts to: CD45RA-negative fraction. The receptors were sampled from a man aged 18 to 29 in good health. Some clones in this sample may be carry-over from other donors' samples.

J is TRBJ2-1 and V is TRBV2; D remains ambiguous. V gave up 4 bases and J gave up 10 bases, with 5 bases separating them. Per the germline V gene, CDR1 is SNHLY and CDR2 is FYNNEI. The CDR3 is 10 residues long. For the CDR3, the DNA is TGTGCCAGCAGTGTCCGGGAGCAGTTCTTC. Its protein is CASSVREQFF.

This rearrangement joins TRBV7-2 to TRBJ2-5; D uncertain. Trimming left V 5 bases short and J 5 bases short, with 6 bases between. The CDR3 spans 11 residues. CDR1 and CDR2 (germline): SGHTA, FQGNSA. CDR3 nucleotides: TGTGCCAGCAGCCACGGGGAGACCCAGTACTTC. Translation gives CASSHGETQYF.

The CDR3 region is CASSVDGTSGEYEQFF. CDR3 bases: TGTGCCAGCAGCGTAGACGGGACTAGCGGGGAATATGAGCAGTTCTTC. The V gene is TRBV9, the J gene TRBJ2-1; 13 positions agree with TRBD2. Germline lookup yields CDR1 SGDLS and CDR2 YYNGEE. The CDR3 is 16 amino acids. V lost 0 bases, J lost 8 bases, and 5 bases stayed unmatched.

The chain links TRBV5-1 to TRBJ2-3; D not certain. V lost 1 base to trimming and J lost 0 bases, with 3 bases between them. Germline loops: CDR1 SGHRS, CDR2 YFSETQ. This CDR3 has 13 residues. CDR3 amino acids: CASSLFSTDTQYF. The CDR3 DNA reads TGCGCCAGCAGCTTGTTTAGCACAGATACGCAGTATTTT.

In its sample, this clone was seen a few times. J is TRBJ1-2 and V is TRBV9; D remains ambiguous. The V gene lost 4 bases and the J gene lost 8 bases, with 9 bases spanning the gap. Per germline, CDR1 SGDLS and CDR2 YYNGEE. CDR3 length equals 11 residues. The CDR3 region is CASSSGWGYTF. The CDR3 DNA reads as TGTGCCAGCAGCTCAGGTTGGGGCTACACCTTC.

The chain links TRBV4-2 to TRBJ2-1, with 12 nucleotides matching TRBD2. Germline-derived CDR1 and CDR2 are LGHNA and YNFKEQ. The V and J ends lost 2 bases and 8 bases, in that order; junction bases with no gene match: 10. The CDR3 length is 17 residues. The CDR3 DNA reads TGTGCCAGCAGCCAATCGACTAGCGGGAGTGATCGGGATGAGCAGTTCTTC. This gives the protein CASSQSTSGSDRDEQFF.

The V gene is TRBV5-1, the J gene TRBJ1-3; D remains unclear. V shed 0 bases and J shed 0 bases, with 13 bases lying between them. CDR1 is SGHRS, CDR2 YFSETQ, per germline. CDR3 length equals 17 residues. The CDR3 reads CASSLVEGKDSGNTIYF. The CDR3 DNA reads as TGCGCCAGCAGCTTGGTGGAGGGCAAAGACTCTGGAAACACCATATATTTT.

The sample holds a few counts of this clone. The chain employs TRBV18 and TRBJ2-1; 8 nucleotides align to TRBD1. The junction had 6 bases not matched to a gene; V was cut back by 3 bases and J by 8 bases. Germline assignment: CDR1 KGHSH and CDR2 LQKENI. This CDR3 has 14 residues. The CDR3 loop reads CASSPPGGIYEQFF. The DNA of the CDR3 is TGTGCCAGCTCACCTCCAGGGGGCATTTATGAGCAGTTCTTC.

The CDR3 DNA follows: TGCGCCAGCAGCTTGGGGCCTAGCGGGGATAACTACGAGCAGTACTTC. This gives the protein CASSLGPSGDNYEQYF. The chain employs TRBV5-1 and TRBJ2-7; 9 positions agree with TRBD2. CDR1 SGHRS and CDR2 YFSETQ come from the germline V gene. Germline trimming cut 0 bases from V and 3 bases from J; bases unmatched to any gene: 7. The CDR3 contains 16 residues.

The V call is TRBV19, the J call TRBJ2-3; TRBD2 aligns across 11 bases. The germline V gene encodes CDR1 LNHDA and CDR2 SQIVND (reference sequence). Trimming removed 5 bases from V and 6 bases from J; junction bases left unmatched: 4. The CDR3 spans 14 residues. The CDR3 DNA sequence: TGTGCCAGTAGTCTGGGACTAGCGGTGGATACGCAGTATTTT. Encoded protein: CASSLGLAVDTQYF.

The chain uses TRBV5-1 and TRBJ2-5, with D unclear. With the DNA end fitting TRBJ2-7 better, the J assignment may be wrong. Germline V CDR1 and CDR2: SGHRS, YFSETQ. This CDR3 comprises 15 residues. The CDR3 DNA is TGCGCCAGCAGCTCCTCAGCTCGGTCGGAAAGCGAGCAGTACTTC. This codes for CASSSSARSESEQYF.

This rearrangement joins TRBV18 to TRBJ1-1; a weak D match, TRBD1 (5 bases). CDR3 length: 14 amino acids. V dropped 3 bases and J dropped 1 base, with 9 bases sitting between them. Per the germline V gene, CDR1 is KGHSH and CDR2 is LQKENI. The DNA for the CDR3 is TGTGCCAGCTCACCTGAGCAGGGGAACACTGAAGCTTTCTTT. Its protein is CASSPEQGNTEAFF.

This chain connects TRBV6-1 to TRBJ1-1, with D unresolved. The V end lost 3 bases, the J end lost 11 bases, and 10 bases lay between the germline ends. Germline CDR1 and CDR2: MNHNS and SASEGT. CDR3 length: 11 amino acids. CDR3 coding DNA: TGTGCCAGCAGTGACTCACTAGGTGCTTTCTTT. Encoded protein: CASSDSLGAFF.

The rearrangement joins TRBV7-9 to TRBJ1-4; 9 nucleotides agree with TRBD1. Germline-derived CDR1 and CDR2 are SEHNR and FQNEAQ (reference sequence). The J segment lost 5 bases and the V segment lost 0 bases, leaving 7 bases of the junction unmatched. This CDR3 is built from 17 residues. CDR3 coding DNA: TGTGCCAGCAGCTTAGCGGGTTGGGACAGGGAGAATGAAAAACTGTTTTTT. It is translated as CASSLAGWDRENEKLFF.

The chain combines TRBV18 with TRBJ2-6, with 9 bases that match TRBD2. Germline CDR1 reads KGHSH; CDR2 reads LQKENI. The CDR3 sequence is 16 residues long. V trimming: 3 bases; J trimming: 4 bases; junction bases outside the gene matches: 4. The CDR3 sequence: CASSPNLAGGANVLTF. The CDR3 DNA reads as TGTGCCAGCTCACCTAATCTAGCGGGGGGGGCCAACGTCCTGACTTTC.

V gene TRBV11-2 combines with J gene TRBJ2-7, with 8 bases identical to TRBD1. The length of the CDR3 is 15 residues. The V and J ends lost 2 bases and 4 bases, in that order; junction bases with no gene match: 7. Germline CDR1 reads SGHAT; CDR2 reads FQNNGV. The CDR3 region has the DNA TGTGCCAGCAGCTTAATGAGGACAGGGAATTACGAGCAGTACTTC. It codes for CASSLMRTGNYEQYF.

This clone was recorded once. The same CDR3 is also encoded by other DNA sequences in this sample. The rearrangement uses TRBV20-1 and TRBJ2-7, with unresolved D. The length of the CDR3 is 11 residues. Trimming removed 2 bases at V and 4 bases at J, with 6 bases between. The germline V gene encodes CDR1 DFQATT and CDR2 SNEGSKA (reference sequence). CDR3 region: CSARKSYEQYF. CDR3 bases: TGCAGTGCTAGAAAATCATACGAGCAGTACTTC.

This chain uses TRBV4-3 with TRBJ2-1; 8 bases fit TRBD2. The ends lost 4 bases at V and 3 bases at J; junction bases unmatched: 8. CDR1 LGHNA and CDR2 YSLEER come from the germline V gene. The CDR3 extends over 16 amino acids. CDR3 nucleotides: TGCGCCAGCAGCCGCGCCCCCACTAGCGGCTACAATGAGCAGTTCTTC. Amino acids: CASSRAPTSGYNEQFF.

J is TRBJ1-2 and V is TRBV6-5; the D gene is possibly TRBD1 (5 bases). The CDR3 is 16 residues long. Germline V lookup: CDR1 MNHEY, CDR2 SVGAGI. Trimming removed 4 bases from V and 4 bases from J, with 19 bases in between. The CDR3 reads CASSSVGPHRAYGYTF. The DNA for the CDR3 is TGTGCCAGCAGTTCCGTGGGGCCTCATCGGGCCTATGGCTACACCTTC.

The chain has TRBV28 and TRBJ1-4, with D perhaps matching TRBD1 (6 bases). The V end was cut by 6 bases, the J end by 6 bases, with 17 bases between. Germline values: CDR1 MDHEN, CDR2 SYDVKM. This CDR3 is 15 amino acids long. CDR3 region: CASSPYREGDEKLFF. The CDR3 DNA follows: TGTGCCAGCAGCCCCTACAGGGAGGGCGATGAAAAACTGTTTTTT.

The rearrangement uses TRBV6-5 and TRBJ1-5; D not resolved. The V gene's germline CDR1 is MNHEY and CDR2 SVGAGI. This CDR3 contains 12 residues. V lost 4 bases and J 10 bases, leaving 11 bases between the germline ends. CDR3 in DNA: TGTGCCAGCAGTTCTGGGCGGGGTCCCCAGCATTTT. Translating gives CASSSGRGPQHF.

The chain couples TRBV18 to TRBJ2-7; D not certain. V was cut by 1 base and J by 0 bases, with 13 bases left in between. The CDR3 consists of 16 residues. CDR1 and CDR2 (germline): KGHSH, LQKENI. The CDR3 nucleotides read TGTGCCAGCTCACCACTGGCCCTACTGAGCTCCTACGAGCAGTACTTC. Translated, it gives CASSPLALLSSYEQYF.